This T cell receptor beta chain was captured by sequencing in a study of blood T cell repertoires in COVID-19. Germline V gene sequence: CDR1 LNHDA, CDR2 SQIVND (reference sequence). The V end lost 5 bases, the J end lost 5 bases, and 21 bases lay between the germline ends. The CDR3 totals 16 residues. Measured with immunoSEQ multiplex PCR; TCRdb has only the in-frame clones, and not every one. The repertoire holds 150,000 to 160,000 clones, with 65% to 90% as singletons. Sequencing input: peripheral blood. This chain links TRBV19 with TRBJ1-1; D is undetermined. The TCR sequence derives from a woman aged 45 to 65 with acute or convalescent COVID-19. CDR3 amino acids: CASSLRTGFTRTEAFF. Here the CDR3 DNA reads TGTGCCAGTAGTTTACGGACTGGGTTTACCAGAACTGAAGCTTTCTTT.